This record looks at one TCR beta chain sequence and its context. As processed by the authors: Nucleated cell counts were estimated from reference gene primer amplification. Data came from immunoSEQ multiplex PCR; TCRdb stores just in-frame clones and leaves some out. The V and J calls and clone size are taken from that table; D and trimming were inferred from the DNA. In the table there are some 300,000 clones, around 87% of which are singletons. V was clipped by 2 bases and J by 3 bases, with 8 bases between them. CDR1 is MNHNS, CDR2 SASEGT, per germline. The CDR3 is 14 amino acids. The sample belongs to a study of blood T cell repertoires in COVID-19. Background on the study: Sites across the United States, Italy and Spain contributed samples from acute and convalescent COVID-19. PBMCs, B-cell-depleted T cells, or T cells were the source of the cDNA or gDNA that made up the material.

Sequencing was done on a sample of peripheral blood. The chain recombines TRBV6-1 with TRBJ2-1; D gene uncertain. The sequence came from a man between 65 and 85 years old with acute or convalescent COVID-19. CDR3 DNA sequence: TGTGCCAGCAGTGAATTTGCTATCTACAATGAGCAGTTCTTC. This gives the protein CASSEFAIYNEQFF.